These 7 T cell receptor beta chains share one sample of origin, sequenced in a study of blood T cells in healthy people across ages (dated by TCRdb to about 2015). Libraries were prepared through 5' RACE. The sequencer listed for this sample is Illumina HiSeq 2500. A second PCR of roughly 6 to 11 cycles was run with a J-beta primer mix and a sample-barcoded 5' primer. The public reads were quality trimmed at Q25 with fastp and then assembled into clones with MiXCR by TCRdb, keeping productive beta chains. CDR3 protein sequences are deduplicated, and each keeps its most common genes and DNA. The sample includes 1.5 million to 2 million distinct CDR3 sequences, with under 30% observed a single time. The leading ten clones occupy around 7.7% of the sample. The sequencing sample was made of blood. These receptors were collected from a woman in her twenties or thirties in good health.

The CDR3 DNA sequence: TGTGCCAGCAGCCCCTTCACTAGCGGGGTCTACGAGCAGTACTTC. This encodes CASSPFTSGVYEQYF. The chain has TRBV7-9 and TRBJ2-7; 10 positions match TRBD2. The CDR3 has 15 amino acids. CDR1 is SEHNR and CDR2 is FQNEAQ in the germline V gene (reference sequence). Trimming took 5 bases from V and 3 from J; bases not matched to a gene: 7.

Ten or more counts support this clonotype. CDR3 protein: CASSLIAGGEQYF. CDR3 DNA: TGTGCCAGCAGCCTCATAGCGGGGGGCGAGCAGTACTTC. V and J are TRBV7-6 and TRBJ2-7, with 10 positions matching TRBD2. V shed 5 bases and J 6 bases; nucleotides not matched to a gene: 4. The CDR3 loop spans 13 amino acids. Germline V gives CDR1 SGHVS, CDR2 FNYEAQ.

This clonotype was seen a few times. The CDR3 is CASKSNGGGDEQFF. The DNA of the CDR3 is TGTGCCAGCAAGTCAAACGGCGGGGGTGACGAGCAGTTCTTC. The rearrangement links TRBV2 to TRBJ2-1; 7 nucleotides line up with TRBD2. This CDR3 is 14 amino acids long. Germline V lookup: CDR1 SNHLY, CDR2 FYNNEI. V dropped 7 bases and J dropped 10; count of bases not matched to a gene: 13.

The table lists this clonotype with a few counts. The chain links TRBV28 to TRBJ2-5, with 8 bases identical to TRBD2. Germline-derived CDR1 and CDR2 are MDHEN and SYDVKM. The V segment lost 4 bases and the J segment 2 bases; nucleotides outside the gene matches: 9. This CDR3 spans 16 amino acids. The DNA of the CDR3 is TGTGCCAGCAGTTCCGGGACTAGGGGGAGTCAAGAGACCCAGTACTTC. It encodes CASSSGTRGSQETQYF.

CDR3 amino acids: CASSPRSWTGEQFF. Written as DNA, the CDR3 is TGTGCCAGCAGCCCTCGCTCCTGGACCGGGGAGCAGTTCTTC. This chain uses TRBV7-6 with TRBJ2-1; D gene uncertain. The CDR3 is 14 residues long. The V gene's germline CDR1 is SGHVS and CDR2 FNYEAQ. The V and J ends lost 5 bases and 10 bases respectively, with 18 bases between them.

This clonotype was counted between two and nine times. The V and J genes are TRBV7-2 and TRBJ2-3; D perhaps matches TRBD1 (5 bases). Germline CDR1 SGHTA, CDR2 FQGNSA. CDR3 size: 12 residues. Between the trimmed V and J ends, which lost 1 base and 11 bases, there was a span of 10 bases. Written as DNA, the CDR3 is TGTGCCAGCAGCTTAGACCCGCAGGGGCAGTATTTT. This encodes CASSLDPQGQYF.

The gene calls are TRBV5-1 and TRBJ2-1; possible D gene TRBD2, 7 bases. CDR1 SGHRS and CDR2 YFSETQ come from the germline V gene. The CDR3 has 16 residues. V was shortened by 0 bases and J by 6 bases, with 16 bases between the two germline ends. The CDR3: CASSLGYGGGGNEQFF. The DNA of the CDR3 is TGCGCCAGCAGCTTGGGTTACGGGGGAGGGGGCAATGAGCAGTTCTTC.